Included here is one T cell receptor beta chain sequence, with context. V lost 0 bases and J lost 5, with 23 bases in between. Germline V CDR1 and CDR2: MGHRA, YSYEKL. This CDR3 is built from 18 residues. Per the authors' pipeline: How many nucleated cells were present was estimated from reference gene primer amplification. Some clones are missing from TCRdb's copy, which holds only in-frame ones; the method was immunoSEQ multiplex PCR. V, J and clone size are taken as reported in that table, and D and trimming were inferred from the DNA itself. The data hold about 140,000 clones, with about 80% observed a single time. These data are taken from a study of blood T cell repertoires in COVID-19. Study overall: COVID-19 samples from acute and convalescent phases originated in the United States, Italy and Spain. PBMCs, B-cell-depleted T cells, or T cells provided the cDNA or gDNA that made up the material.

Sequencing was performed on peripheral blood. This TCR came from a human donor in a cohort sampled during active COVID-19. The rearrangement links TRBV4-1 to TRBJ2-7, with D perhaps matching TRBD2 (7 bases). The CDR3 DNA reads as TGCGCCAGCAGCCAAGACAGGGGTTTGGGGAGGGCCAGCCACGAGCAGTACTTC. Protein sequence: CASSQDRGLGRASHEQYF.